A selection of T cell receptor beta chains follows, all from one sample in a study of neoadjuvant anti-PD-1 for oral cavity cancer. The table came from immunoSEQ multiplex PCR; TCRdb's copy has only in-frame clones and leaves some out. The repertoire holds about 42,000 clones, 75% to 80% seen once, with around 4.8% in the top ten. The source material was PBMCs, sampled after nivolumab (anti-PD-1) treatment. The receptors derive from a person aged 40 to 85 with oral cavity squamous cell carcinoma. CDR3s include the opening cysteine and the closing phenylalanine or tryptophan. A D gene is named only where the DNA matches it firmly. Size values are once, few and many counts, or a class for expanded clones, and some rows have none.

V: TRBV6-5
J: TRBJ2-5
D: NA
size: NA
CDR3: CASSSPIGGGETQYF
DNA: TGTGCCAGCAGTTCCCCTATAGGGGGAGGAGAGACCCAGTACTTC

V: TRBV7-3
J: TRBJ2-1
D: NA
size: NA
CDR3: CASSSIQGGEQFF
DNA: TGTGCCAGCAGTTCAATACAGGGCGGTGAGCAGTTCTTC

V: TRBV5-1
J: TRBJ2-2
D: NA
size: NA
CDR3: CASKPGSGGELFF
DNA: TGCGCCAGCAAACCGGGGTCGGGCGGGGAGCTGTTTTTT

V: TRBV7-9
J: TRBJ1-5
D: NA
size: NA
CDR3: CASSLTGSGSNQPQHF
DNA: TGTGCCAGCAGCTTAACCGGGTCGGGTAGCAATCAGCCCCAGCATTTT

V: TRBV7-8
J: TRBJ1-6
D: NA
size: NA
CDR3: CASSLTDSKNSPLHF
DNA: TGTGCCAGCAGCCTAACCGACAGCAAAAATTCACCCCTCCACTTT

V: TRBV7-9
J: TRBJ2-3
D: TRBD1
size: NA
CDR3: CASSLRGLTGKGTDTQYF
DNA: TGTGCCAGCAGCTTGAGAGGACTGACAGGGAAGGGCACAGATACGCAGTATTTT

V: TRBV7-9
J: TRBJ1-5
D: TRBD1
size: NA
CDR3: CASSLGTGDSNQPQHF
DNA: TGTGCCAGCAGCTTGGGGACAGGCGATAGCAATCAGCCCCAGCATTTT

V: TRBV4-1
J: TRBJ2-7
D: TRBD1
size: NA
CDR3: CASSSFWTGNYEQYF
DNA: TGCGCCAGCAGCTCATTTTGGACAGGTAACTACGAGCAGTACTTC

V: TRBV11-2
J: TRBJ2-1
D: NA
size: NA
CDR3: CASSPLDGSSYNEQFF
DNA: TGTGCCAGCAGCCCCCTTGACGGGAGCTCCTACAATGAGCAGTTCTTC

V: TRBV5-1
J: TRBJ2-3
D: NA
size: NA
CDR3: CASSYTGLGTDTQYF
DNA: TGCGCCAGCAGCTACACAGGGCTAGGCACAGATACGCAGTATTTT

V: TRBV19
J: TRBJ2-4
D: NA
size: NA
CDR3: CASRRGDIQYF
DNA: TGTGCCAGTAGGAGGGGAGACATTCAGTACTTC

V: TRBV11-2
J: TRBJ1-2
D: TRBD1
size: few
CDR3: CASSLDRGLSGYTF
DNA: TGTGCCAGCAGCTTAGACAGGGGGCTGAGTGGCTACACCTTC

V: TRBV5-4
J: TRBJ2-7
D: TRBD2
size: NA
CDR3: CASSFGGRSSYEQYF
DNA: TGTGCCAGCAGCTTCGGCGGGAGGAGCTCCTACGAGCAGTACTTC

V: TRBV18
J: TRBJ1-1
D: NA
size: NA
CDR3: CASSPVIYTEAFF
DNA: TGTGCCAGCTCACCAGTTATTTACACTGAAGCTTTCTTT

V: TRBV6-6
J: TRBJ1-2
D: NA
size: NA
CDR3: CASSRTREYGYTF
DNA: TGTGCCAGCAGTAGGACACGGGAATATGGCTACACCTTC

V: TRBV7-3
J: TRBJ2-2
D: TRBD2
size: medium-sized
CDR3: CASGGLAEGRGELFF
DNA: TGTGCCAGCGGTGGACTAGCGGAGGGTAGAGGGGAGCTGTTTTTT

V: TRBV7-2
J: TRBJ2-3
D: NA
size: NA
CDR3: CASSLTGSTDTQYF
DNA: TGTGCCAGCAGCCTCACAGGGAGCACAGATACGCAGTATTTT

V: TRBV5-1
J: TRBJ2-7
D: NA
size: NA
CDR3: CASSLSGNGGLTEQYF
DNA: TGCGCCAGCAGCTTGTCAGGGAATGGAGGATTGACCGAGCAGTACTTC

V: TRBV6-1
J: TRBJ2-5
D: NA
size: NA
CDR3: CASEERGGGLETQYF
DNA: TGTGCCAGCGAAGAACGCGGGGGCGGATTGGAGACCCAGTACTTC

V: TRBV10-2
J: TRBJ1-1
D: NA
size: NA
CDR3: CASSAGRTEAFF
DNA: TGCGCCAGCAGTGCCGGGAGAACTGAAGCTTTCTTT

V: TRBV5-1
J: TRBJ2-7
D: NA
size: NA
CDR3: CASSFGTSPRREQYF
DNA: TGCGCCAGCAGCTTCGGGACTTCTCCCAGGCGCGAGCAGTACTTC

V: TRBV11-2
J: TRBJ2-2
D: NA
size: NA
CDR3: CASSLTSRVGELFF
DNA: TGTGCCAGCAGCCTGACTAGTAGGGTTGGGGAGCTGTTTTTT

V: TRBV9
J: TRBJ1-5
D: NA
size: NA
CDR3: CASSPGGVGPQHF
DNA: TGTGCCAGCAGCCCCGGGGGGGTCGGGCCCCAGCATTTT